The rows below give T cell receptor beta chains drawn from one sample of a study of blood T cell repertoires in COVID-19. Clones were read by immunoSEQ multiplex PCR, and TCRdb kept only the in-frame ones, dropping some. This table has about 280,000 clones, around 90% appearing once. Sample: peripheral blood. These receptors came from a woman in her thirties or forties who had recovered from COVID-19. Both conserved end residues are part of each CDR3. A D gene is named only where the DNA matches it firmly. Clone size, where shown, is once, few, many, or a class for clones that have expanded.

>.|TRBD1|TRBJ2-1|TRBV15
CATSRGGQGRTEQFF
TGTGCCACCAGCAGAGGCGGACAGGGGCGGACTGAGCAGTTCTTC
>once|TRBD2|TRBJ2-1|TRBV25-1
CASSVFGLAGGEQFF
TGTGCCAGCAGTGTGTTCGGACTAGCGGGTGGTGAGCAGTTCTTC
>.|TRBD2|TRBJ2-3|TRBV10-3
CAISDGGREGDTQYF
TGTGCCATCAGTGATGGAGGGAGGGAGGGGGATACGCAGTATTTT
>.|TRBD2|TRBJ2-1|TRBV5-1
CASELAPSSYNEQFF
TGCGCCAGCGAACTAGCGCCCAGCTCCTACAATGAGCAGTTCTTC
>.|TRBD2|TRBJ2-5|TRBV28
CASNRGGSGRALETQYF
TGTGCCAGCAACCGAGGGGGTAGCGGGAGGGCCCTGGAGACCCAGTACTTC
>once|TRBD2|TRBJ2-1|TRBV11-3
CASSPQGGRIDEQFF
TGTGCCAGCAGCCCCCAGGGCGGGAGGATCGATGAGCAGTTCTTC
>.|TRBD1|TRBJ2-5|TRBV10-3
CAISEQGKETQYF
TGTGCCATCAGTGAACAGGGGAAAGAGACCCAGTACTTC
>.|.|TRBJ2-1|TRBV11-2
CASSLGGALYNEQFF
TGTGCCAGCAGCTTAGGTGGAGCCCTCTACAATGAGCAGTTCTTC
>once|.|TRBJ2-3|TRBV30
CAWTRGTSTDTQYF
TGTGCCTGGACCAGGGGAACAAGCACAGATACGCAGTATTTT
>.|.|TRBJ1-1|TRBV5-4
CARKQGNTEAFF
TGTGCCAGGAAACAGGGGAACACTGAAGCTTTCTTT
>.|TRBD1|TRBJ2-7|TRBV13
CACRSIGGVDEQYF
TGTGCCTGCCGGTCTATAGGGGGCGTCGACGAGCAGTACTTC
>.|TRBD2|TRBJ2-1|TRBV9
CASSSLGAGGWENEQFF
TGTGCCAGCAGCTCGTTAGGCGCGGGAGGCTGGGAGAATGAGCAGTTCTTC
>.|.|TRBJ2-1|TRBV19
CASTSGRSSSYNEQFF
TGTGCCAGTACTTCAGGGCGTTCAAGCTCCTACAATGAGCAGTTCTTC
>once|.|TRBJ1-6|TRBV27
CASSLAGRNNSPLHF
TGTGCCAGCAGTTTGGCGGGCAGGAATAATTCACCCCTCCACTTT
>once|.|TRBJ2-7|TRBV5-4
CASSFKGGGAQYF
TGTGCCAGCAGCTTCAAGGGCGGCGGGGCGCAGTACTTC
>.|.|TRBJ1-1|TRBV5-1
CASSRGKNTEAFF
TGCGCCAGCAGCAGGGGGAAGAACACTGAAGCTTTCTTT
>.|.|TRBJ2-1|TRBV27
CASSLSILRYNEQFF
TGTGCCAGCAGTTTAAGTATACTGAGATACAATGAGCAGTTCTTC
>.|TRBD1|TRBJ1-5|TRBV19
CASSLNRGEGQPQHF
TGTGCCAGTAGTTTGAACAGGGGGGAAGGTCAGCCCCAGCATTTT
>.|TRBD2|TRBJ2-3|TRBV9
CASSRIAGGPGDTQYF
TGTGCCAGCAGCCGGATAGCGGGAGGGCCGGGTGATACGCAGTATTTT
>.|TRBD1|TRBJ2-3|TRBV12-3/TRBV12-4
CASSTTGADTQYF
TGTGCCAGCAGCACGACAGGGGCAGATACGCAGTATTTT
>once|.|TRBJ2-2|TRBV9
CASSGTGSPNTGELFF
TGTGCCAGCAGCGGTACCGGGTCCCCTAACACCGGGGAGCTGTTTTTT
>.|.|TRBJ1-4|TRBV6-1
CATGQLREKLFF
TGTGCCACCGGACAACTACGGGAAAAACTGTTTTTT